This entry is about one T cell receptor (gamma chain). Its antigen is unknown. One base away there is no much larger clone; base qualities are not given. The data belong to a study of intestinal T cells in coeliac disease (dated by TCRdb to the early 2020s). Looking at the study overall: In the TRG cohort, the mean age of coeliac patients was roughly 15 years compared with 50 to 65 years for controls, so the coeliac patients were much younger than the controls. The TCR-delta (TRD) cohort comprised duodenal biopsies from approximately eleven coeliac disease patients and approximately eleven non-coeliac controls. A second, larger TCR-gamma (TRG) cohort included duodenal biopsies from 33 coeliac disease patients and approximately 21 non-coeliac controls.

For each case, genomic DNA was isolated from ten 5-um FFPE scrolls with the QIAamp DNA FFPE tissue kit. To test whether coeliac disease can be classified from the TCR repertoire, the study used fully anonymised formalin-fixed paraffin-embedded duodenal biopsies that were not needed for diagnosis. Library creation used multiplex PCR. Sequencing was performed on an Ion Torrent PGM. The LymphoTrack kit, which has primers carrying Illumina adapters, was used to amplify TRG repertoires from roughly 220 ng of biopsy DNA. TRG amplicons were cleaned up with AMPure XP beads, measured on a 2100 Bioanalyzer, and combined in equimolar amounts. An Ion PGM instrument was used to sequence the TRG libraries. The authors' pipeline ran thus. Using FastX, any read was removed if more than 10% of its nucleotides had quality scores below the third quartile calculated per patient. Reads were aligned with IMGT/HighV-QUEST to assign V, D and J genes, identify CDR3 regions and assess functionality. After the sequences were translated into amino acids, every sequence predicted to be non-functional was thrown out. CDR3s were broken into kmers both with and without positional annotation, kmer frequencies were analysed by PCA, and samples were clustered using each of the 1023 combinations of PCs 1-10. Leave-one-out cross-validation was used to validate the classification, with parameters re-optimised on the remaining samples in each round. Shannon diversity was calculated using the vegan R package from repeated random subsamples equal to the lowest read count. The public reads were reprocessed by TCRdb using CATT, and rows of matching DNA were later combined. The V and J calls were not made by the authors but by TCRdb's processing. The table for this sample lists 2,000 to 2,500 gamma-chain clones; around 43% of them were counted only once. Approximately 5.1% of the sample is held by the ten biggest clonotypes.

The CDR3 covers 12 residues, taking in both the cysteine and the phenylalanine. The entry retains the CDR3 DNA only, 36 bases that are in frame from base 1. Here V drops 0 bases and J drops 9 bases, and the junction holds 5 bases not matched to any gene. Sequences VTNTFY (CDR1) and YDVSTARD (CDR2) are obtained from the germline V gene (reference sequence). Results and caveats for the whole study, not just this receptor: Repeated CDR3 amino acid sequences could not be distinguished from PCR duplicates. All 20 or so biopsies in training were correctly classified by TRD kmer-based clustering, and a leave-one-out accuracy of roughly 90% was reported. The coeliac group and the control group were significantly different in age, but an analysis split by age did not give significant classification. FFPE-derived DNA was found to be relatively degraded, and loss of a proportion of TCR sequences in each sample was likely caused by this degradation. Of around 54 biopsies, 51 (approximately 94%) were correctly classified by TRG clustering, which had a reported leave-one-out accuracy of around 87%.

This chain joins TRGV3 to TRGJ1 or TRGJ2. What was sequenced was a duodenal biopsy. The TCR was taken from a human donor with celiac disease. The CDR3 protein is CATWDRRFKKLF. The bases are TGTGCCACCTGGGACAGGCGGTTTAAGAAACTCTTT.